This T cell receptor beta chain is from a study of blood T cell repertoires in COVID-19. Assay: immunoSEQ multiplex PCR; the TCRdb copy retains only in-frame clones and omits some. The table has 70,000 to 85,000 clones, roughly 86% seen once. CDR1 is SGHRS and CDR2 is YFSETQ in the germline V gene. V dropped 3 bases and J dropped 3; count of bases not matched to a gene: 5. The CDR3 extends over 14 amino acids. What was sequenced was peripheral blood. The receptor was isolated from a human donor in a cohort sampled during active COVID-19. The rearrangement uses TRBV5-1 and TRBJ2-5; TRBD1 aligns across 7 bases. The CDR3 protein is CASSYRGPEETQYF. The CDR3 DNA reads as TGCGCCAGCAGCTACAGGGGCCCCGAAGAGACCCAGTACTTC.